This TCR beta chain is from a study of blood T cell repertoires in COVID-19. Study context: The cDNA or gDNA used as material had been derived from T cells, B-cell-depleted T cells, or PBMCs.

TCRdb's table, derived via immunoSEQ multiplex PCR, lists solely in-frame clones and lacks some. The repertoire has about 90,000 clones, around 90% of them found once; the top ten carry under 2%. The CDR3 loop spans 14 amino acids. With 4 bases clipped from V and 2 bases from J, the junction kept 4 bases outside the gene matches. Germline V CDR1 and CDR2: SGHRS, YFSETQ. This clonotype was obtained from a human donor with active COVID-19. The donor label of this sample is uncertain. The V call is TRBV5-1, the J call TRBJ2-3; 7 bases line up with TRBD2. Sequencing was performed on peripheral blood. Here the CDR3 reads CASSAGTITDTQYF. The CDR3 DNA sequence: TGCGCCAGCAGCGCAGGGACTATCACAGATACGCAGTATTTT.